Here is one T cell receptor beta chain with its context. The antigen is not known. Antigen-specific CD4+ T cell clonotypes were called by their expansion after viral peptide-pool culture in ViraFEST. With more than nine days of culture completed, CD4+ T cells were isolated. Each participant was administered two doses of either the BNT162b2 or the mRNA-1273 vaccine. This sample was included in a study of vaccination effects on CD4 cells after COVID-19. Study as a whole: Post-vaccine sampling took place a median of 72 days after the second dose.

CDR1 and CDR2 from the germline V gene are LGHDT and YNNKEL (reference sequence). Trimming cost V 1 base and J 2 bases, with 14 bases left between them. The CDR3 runs to 16 residues. TCRdb's copy holds only in-frame clones and misses some; the assay was immunoSEQ multiplex PCR. The table lists about 69,000 clones, just under 75% of them singletons. The sample was CD4+ T cells from PBMCs cultured with HCoV-229E spike peptides, taken after COVID-19 vaccination. The sequence was collected from a human donor who received a COVID-19 vaccine. The chain uses TRBV3-1 (or the pseudogene TRBV3-2) and TRBJ1-1; no firm D call. The CDR3 region is CASSQVDYGVNTEAFF. DNA for the CDR3: TGTGCCAGCAGCCAAGTGGATTACGGGGTAAACACTGAAGCTTTCTTT.